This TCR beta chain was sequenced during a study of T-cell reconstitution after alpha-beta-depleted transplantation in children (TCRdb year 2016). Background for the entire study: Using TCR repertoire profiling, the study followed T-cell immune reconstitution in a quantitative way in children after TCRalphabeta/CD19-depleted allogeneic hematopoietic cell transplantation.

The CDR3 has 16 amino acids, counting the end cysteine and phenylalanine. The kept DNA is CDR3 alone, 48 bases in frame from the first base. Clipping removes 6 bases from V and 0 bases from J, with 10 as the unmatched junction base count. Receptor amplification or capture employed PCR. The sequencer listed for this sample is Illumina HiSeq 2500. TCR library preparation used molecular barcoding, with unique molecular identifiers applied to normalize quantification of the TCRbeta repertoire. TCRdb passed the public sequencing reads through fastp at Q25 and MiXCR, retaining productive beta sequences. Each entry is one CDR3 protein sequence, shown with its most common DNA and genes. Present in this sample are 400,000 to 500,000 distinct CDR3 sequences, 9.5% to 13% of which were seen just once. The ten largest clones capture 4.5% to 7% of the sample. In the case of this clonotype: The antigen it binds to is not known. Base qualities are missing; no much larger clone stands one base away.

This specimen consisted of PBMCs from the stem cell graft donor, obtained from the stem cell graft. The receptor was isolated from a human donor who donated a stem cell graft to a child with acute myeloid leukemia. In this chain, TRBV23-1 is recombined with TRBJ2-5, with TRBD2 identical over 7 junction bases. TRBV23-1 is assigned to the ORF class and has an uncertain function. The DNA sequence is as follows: TGCGCCAGCAGGGAGCGCATGGCGGGGGACCAAGAGACCCAGTACTTC. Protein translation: CASRERMAGDQETQYF.